This TCR beta chain stems from a study of T cells in Graves' hyperthyroidism and ophthalmopathy. The diagnoses drew upon clinical symptoms, serum thyroxine and TRAb, thyroid ultrasound and orbital computed tomography. General observations from the study: Most thyroid-expanded clonotypes above 0.001 were also found in blood.

The investigators amplified TCR beta CDR3 regions from RNA transcripts. RT-PCR in the first round (using the HTBI primer set) targeted the TCR CDR3. Each CDR3 protein gets one entry after TCRdb re-called the multiplex PCR reads with MiXCR. This sample carries about 570,000 distinct CDR3 sequences, under 60% of them seen once, and the ten largest clones take roughly 20%. This clonotype occurred many times. Its antigen is not known. Germline CDR1 reads MNHNS; CDR2 reads SASEGT. There are 14 residues in the CDR3. Trimming took 3 bases from V and 6 from J; bases not matched to a gene: 6. The sequenced sample was peripheral blood or thyroid tissue (not recorded which). The TCR originated in an adult woman with Graves' disease, either hyperthyroidism or ophthalmopathy (not recorded which). This chain connects TRBV6-1 to TRBJ1-2; 8 nucleotides line up with TRBD1. The DNA for the CDR3 is TGTGCCAGCAGTGAGTGGCAGGGGGCCGATGGCTACACCTTC. Protein sequence: CASSEWQGADGYTF.